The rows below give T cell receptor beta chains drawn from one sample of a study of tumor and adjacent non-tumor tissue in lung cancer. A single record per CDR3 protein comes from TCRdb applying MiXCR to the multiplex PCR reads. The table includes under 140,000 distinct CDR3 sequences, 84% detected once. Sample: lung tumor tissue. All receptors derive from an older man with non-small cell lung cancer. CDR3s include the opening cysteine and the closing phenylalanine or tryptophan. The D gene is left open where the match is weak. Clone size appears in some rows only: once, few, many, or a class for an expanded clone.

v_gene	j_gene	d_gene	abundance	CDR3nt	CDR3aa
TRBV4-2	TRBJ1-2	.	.	TGTGCCAGCAGCCATGATCGGGCAGGGGTGTATGGCTACATCTTC	CASSHDRAGVYGYIF
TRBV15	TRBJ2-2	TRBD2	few	TGTGCCACCGCGGAACTAGCGGGAGTCGCCGGGGAGCTGTTTTTT	CATAELAGVAGELFF
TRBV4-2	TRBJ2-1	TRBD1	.	TGCACCAGCAGCCACCCAGGACAGGGGCCCTTCCAGTTCTTC	CTSSHPGQGPFQFF
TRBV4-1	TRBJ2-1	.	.	.	CASNRVGAGNNERFF
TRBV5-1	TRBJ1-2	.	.	TGCACCAGCAGCTTGGATGGGATAGTTTATGGCTACATCTTC	CTSSLDGIVYGYIF
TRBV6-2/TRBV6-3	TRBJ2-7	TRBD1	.	TGTGCCAATAGTACTAAGACAGGGGGATCGTACGAGCAGTACTTC	CANSTKTGGSYEQYF
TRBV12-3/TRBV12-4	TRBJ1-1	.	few	TGTGTCAGTAGCGGTTCCCCGACTGAAGCTTTCTTT	CVSSGSPTEAFF
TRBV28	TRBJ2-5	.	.	TGTGCCAACACCCACTTCGAAAGGAAACAAGAGACCCAGTACTTC	CANTHFERKQETQYF
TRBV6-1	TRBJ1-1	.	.	TGTGCCAACACCCGGACGATGGAGACTGAAGCTTTCTTT	CANTRTMETEAFF
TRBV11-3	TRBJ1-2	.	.	TGTGCCAGCAGCAGATCAGAGGTACATGGCTACACCTTC	CASSRSEVHGYTF
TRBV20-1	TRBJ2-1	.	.	TGCAGTGCTCCGGACCCCAAGACAGGATACATTGAGCAGTTCTTC	CSAPDPKTGYIEQFF
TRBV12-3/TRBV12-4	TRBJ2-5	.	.	TGTGCCAGCAGTATTGCGTCAGACCAAGAGACCCAGTACTTC	CASSIASDQETQYF
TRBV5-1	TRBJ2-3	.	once	TGTGCCAGGAGCAGGGCAGCCGTTAGCACAGATACGCAGTATTTT	CARSRAAVSTDTQYF
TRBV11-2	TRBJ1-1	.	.	TGTGCCAGCAGGCCCCAGGGAGGGGGGAACACTGAAGCTTTCTTT	CASRPQGGGNTEAFF
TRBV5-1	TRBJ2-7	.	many	TGCGCCAGCAGACCGAGCCAGGGGTCCTACGAGCAGTACTTC	CASRPSQGSYEQYF
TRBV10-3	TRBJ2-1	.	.	TGTGCCAGCCTGGACAGCTCCTACAATGAGCAGTTATTC	CASLDSSYNEQLF
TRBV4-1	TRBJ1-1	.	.	TGCGCCAGCAGCCAAGTTCCAAAGGGGTCCGTGACCTGGAGCATGAACACTGAAGCTTTCTTT	CASSQVPKGSVTWSMNTEAFF
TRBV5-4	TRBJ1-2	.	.	TGTGCCAGCAGCTTGAGTACAGCCTTCTATGACTACACCTTC	CASSLSTAFYDYTF
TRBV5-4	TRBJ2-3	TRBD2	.	TGTGCCAGCAGCTGGCGGGAGGGCCGGGCAGCTACGCAGTATTTT	CASSWREGRAATQYF
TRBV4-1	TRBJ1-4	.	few	TGCGCCAGCAGTCAAGTAATAACCAATCCCCGGAAACTGTTTTTT	CASSQVITNPRKLFF
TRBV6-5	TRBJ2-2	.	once	TGTGCCAGCACCAAGCGCTGGGTGCTGTTTTTT	CASTKRWVLFF
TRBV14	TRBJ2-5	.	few	TGTGCCAGCAGACAGGCGGGGACCCAGTATTTC	CASRQAGTQYF
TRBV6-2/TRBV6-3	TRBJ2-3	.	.	TGTGCCAGCAGTGGGTACATGGGGGATACGCAGTATTTT	CASSGYMGDTQYF
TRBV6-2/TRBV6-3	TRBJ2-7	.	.	TGTGCCAACAGACTGACGTTGGGGTTATACGAGCAGTACTTC	CANRLTLGLYEQYF
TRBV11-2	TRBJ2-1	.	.	TGTGACAGTAGCCCCGGGACTCACAGCTTTGTTGATGAGCAGTTCTTC	CDSSPGTHSFVDEQFF
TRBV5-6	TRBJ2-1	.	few	TGTGCCAGCAGCTTGGGATTCCAGGGTTCCTATAATGAGCAGCTCTTC	CASSLGFQGSYNEQLF
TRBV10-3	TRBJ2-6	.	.	TGTGCCATCAGTGACGGAAACTCTGAGGCCAACGTCCTGATTTTC	CAISDGNSEANVLIF
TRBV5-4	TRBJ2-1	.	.	TGTGCCAGCAGCGGAGCCGCGAATAACGGGAGAGCGGAGCAGTTCTTC	CASSGAANNGRAEQFF
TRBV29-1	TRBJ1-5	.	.	TGCAGTGTTTTGACGTATAGCAATCAGCCTCACCATTTT	CSVLTYSNQPHHF
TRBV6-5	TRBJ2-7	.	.	TGTGCCAGCAGTTACTCCGGGCCAGACACCTACGAGCAATACTTC	CASSYSGPDTYEQYF
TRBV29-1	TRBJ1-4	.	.	TGCAGCGCTGAAGATCCCAAGGCAAGTGGACTGTTTTTT	CSAEDPKASGLFF
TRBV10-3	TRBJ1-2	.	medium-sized	TGTGCCATCGGGGACCCAGAGGGCTACACCTTC	CAIGDPEGYTF
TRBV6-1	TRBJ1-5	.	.	TGTGCCAGTTGGATAGGGAATCAGCCACAGCATTTT	CASWIGNQPQHF
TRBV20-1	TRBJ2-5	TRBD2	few	TGCAGTGTCTTTACTAGTGGGGGGGGAGAGACCCAGTACTTC	CSVFTSGGGETQYF
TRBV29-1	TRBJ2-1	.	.	TGCAGCGGAGGGGGGAACTCCAACAATGAGCAGTTCTTC	CSGGGNSNNEQFF
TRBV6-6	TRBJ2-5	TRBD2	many	TGTGCCAGCAGACAAAAGACTAGCGGGGGAATTTTTATGGGAGAGACCCAGTACTTC	CASRQKTSGGIFMGETQYF
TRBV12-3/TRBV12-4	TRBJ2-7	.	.	TGTGTCAGCAGTTTAGACAAGGGATCCTACGAGCAGTACTTC	CVSSLDKGSYEQYF
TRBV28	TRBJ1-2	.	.	TGTGTCAGCCACGATCCAGGCACACGCAATGGCTACACCTTC	CVSHDPGTRNGYTF